The next 23 T cell receptor beta chains were all read from a single sample in a study of OX40 agonist ivuxolimab in advanced cancers. Sequencing used immunoSEQ multiplex PCR; TCRdb keeps in-frame clones, though not all of them. Counted here are approximately 74,000 clones, 75% to 95% occurring once; the ten biggest clones make up roughly 0.5%. The sequencing here drew on CD4+ or CD8+ T cells sorted from blood, taken in a trial of the OX40 agonist ivuxolimab. The receptors originated from an adult with an advanced solid tumor such as melanoma, head and neck, liver or kidney cancer.

The V and J genes are TRBV7-3 and TRBJ2-1; 9 bases are a match to TRBD1. This CDR3 comprises 15 residues. The junction had 6 bases not matched to a gene; V was cut back by 6 bases and J by 3 bases. The germline V gene encodes CDR1 SGHTA and CDR2 FQGTGA. CDR3 region: CASRTGTGLYNEQFF. The CDR3 nucleotides are TGTGCCAGCAGAACCGGGACAGGGCTCTACAATGAGCAGTTCTTC.

The rearrangement joins TRBV19 to TRBJ2-5; 9 bases fit TRBD2. The DNA end lines up better with TRBJ2-7; the J call may be wrong. CDR1 and CDR2 from the germline V gene are LNHDA and SQIVND (reference sequence). The CDR3 consists of 14 residues. The CDR3 loop is CATKREESSYEQYF. The CDR3 region has the DNA TGTGCCACGAAGCGGGAGGAAAGCTCCTACGAGCAGTACTTC.

The rearrangement joins TRBV5-1 to TRBJ1-2; maybe TRBD1 (5 bases). This CDR3 has 15 residues. V was trimmed by 4 bases and J by 2 bases, leaving 15 bases between them. Germline V lookup: CDR1 SGHRS, CDR2 YFSETQ. The CDR3 DNA is TGCGCCAGCAGCGCAAGCGGGACGGGGAACTATGGCTACACCTTC. This codes for CASSASGTGNYGYTF. Full variable domain (rest looked up from reference TRBV5-1 and TRBJ1-2): KAGVTQTPRYLIKTRGQQVTLSCSPISGHRSVSWYQQTPGQGLQFLFEYFSETQRNKGNFPGRFSGRQFSNSRSEMNVSTLELGDSALYLCASSASGTGNYGYTFGSGTRLTVV.

The CDR3 DNA reads TGTGCCAGCAGGTCGGGATCCTACAATGAGCAGTTCTTC. Amino acid sequence: CASRSGSYNEQFF. The chain recombines TRBV4-2 with TRBJ2-1; D may be TRBD2 (5 bases). CDR1 is LGHNA, CDR2 YNFKEQ, per germline. The CDR3 totals 13 residues. Trimming took off 6 bases at V and 1 base at J, with 7 bases between the two ends.

This clone was observed once. The V and J genes are TRBV6-4 and TRBJ2-6; D is unresolved. Germline V gene sequence: CDR1 MRHNA, CDR2 SNTAGT. This CDR3 has 16 residues. V lost 4 bases to trimming and J lost 0 bases, with 10 bases between them. CDR3 bases: TGTGCCAGCAGTGCCCTCGGGCTCTCTGGGGCCAACGTCCTGACTTTC. This codes for CASSALGLSGANVLTF.

CDR3 sequence reads: CATSRDLTDEQYF. The CDR3 nucleotides read TGTGCCACCAGCAGAGATCTGACAGACGAGCAGTACTTC. The gene calls are TRBV15 and TRBJ2-7, with a tentative D call TRBD1 (5 bases). The CDR3 has 13 residues. The germline V gene has CDR1 LNHNV and CDR2 YYDKDF (reference sequence). V shed 0 bases and J shed 5 bases, with 8 bases lying between them.

V usage is TRBV11-2 and J usage is TRBJ1-1; D is uncertain. V lost 1 base and J lost 1, with 7 bases in between. This CDR3 spans 14 amino acids. Germline loops: CDR1 SGHAT, CDR2 FQNNGV. The CDR3 DNA is TGTGCCAGCAGCTTAGTGACGAAGAACACTGAAGCTTTCTTT. This translates into CASSLVTKNTEAFF. Looking up the rest from reference TRBV11-2 and TRBJ1-1 gives the full variable domain: EAGVAQSPRYKIIEKRQSVAFWCNPISGHATLYWYQQILGQGPKLLIQFQNNGVVDDSQLPKDRFSAERLKGVDSTLKIQPAKLEDSAVYLCASSLVTKNTEAFFGQGTRLTVV.

This chain uses TRBV30 with TRBJ1-6, with D possibly matching TRBD1 (5 bases). The germline V gene has CDR1 GTSNPN and CDR2 SVGIG (reference sequence). The CDR3 runs 14 residues. V was pared by 4 bases and J by 3 bases, with 10 bases between. The CDR3 DNA is TGTGCCTGGACACCCGGGGGCTATAATTCACCCCTCCACTTT. Translation gives CAWTPGGYNSPLHF.

This clone was picked up one time. V and J are TRBV6-5 and TRBJ2-7; D may be TRBD1 or TRBD2 (5 bases each). Germline CDR1 MNHEY, CDR2 SVGAGI. V was clipped by 2 bases and J by 5 bases, with 13 bases between them. The CDR3 is 14 amino acids. DNA for the CDR3: TGTGCCAGCAGTTACCCCGGGGCCAGAGACGAGCAGTACTTC. As protein: CASSYPGARDEQYF.

The chain links TRBV12-5 to TRBJ2-3; possibly TRBD1 or TRBD2 for D (5 bases each). Germline V gene lookup returns CDR1 LGHNT and CDR2 FRNRAP. The CDR3 covers 15 residues. The germline V and J ends were trimmed by 9 bases and 1 base, with 17 bases remaining between them. This CDR3 is CASQSPGPRTDTQYF. CDR3 sequence (DNA): TGTGCTAGCCAATCTCCGGGGCCTCGCACAGATACGCAGTATTTT.

With regard to this clone: Relative to the germline gene, one junction end is altered; a read error may explain this. The chain couples TRBV7-7 to TRBJ2-5, with 7 bases lining up with TRBD1. From germline, CDR1 is SSHAT and CDR2 FNYEAQ (reference sequence). This CDR3 has 13 amino acids. This chain's CDR3 is CASRTTGRETQYF. In DNA, the CDR3 is TGTGCTAGCAGAACGACAGGGCGAGAGACCCAGTACTTC.

The V gene is TRBV5-6, the J gene TRBJ2-6; D might be TRBD2 (5 bases). Germline-derived CDR1 and CDR2 are SGHDT and YYEEEE. CDR3 length: 17 amino acids. The germline V and J ends were trimmed by 2 bases and 0 bases, with 12 bases remaining between them. CDR3 bases: TGTGCCAGCAGCTTCGAGGTAGGGAGCTCTGGGGCCAACGTCCTGACTTTC. Encoded protein: CASSFEVGSSGANVLTF.

The rearrangement uses TRBV28 and TRBJ2-2, with D possibly being TRBD1 (5 bases). The V end was cut by 3 bases, the J end by 6 bases, with 11 bases between. CDR1 and CDR2 (germline): MDHEN, SYDVKM. The CDR3 is 14 residues long. The CDR3 loop reads CASSLSRVPGELFF. The DNA of the CDR3 is TGTGCCAGCAGTTTGAGCAGGGTGCCCGGGGAGCTGTTTTTT.

Comments on this clone: An end of the junction differs from the germline gene, which may be a read error. J is TRBJ2-1 and V is TRBV6-1; TRBD2 matches at 7 bases. This CDR3 has 17 amino acids. Per the germline V gene, CDR1 is MNHNS and CDR2 is SASEGT. As DNA, the CDR3 is TGTGCCAGCAGTGAATTGTTTTTTGCGGGAGATACGTACCAGCAATTCTTC. Amino acids: CASSELFFAGDTYQQFF.

The chain couples TRBV25-1 to TRBJ2-3; D unresolved. The germline V and J ends were trimmed by 8 bases and 1 base, with 10 bases remaining between them. The CDR3 runs 13 residues. Germline V gene data show CDR1 as MGHDK and CDR2 as SYGVNS. CDR3 amino acids: CASSTPGTDTQYF. The CDR3 DNA reads as TGTGCCAGCTCAACCCCAGGCACAGATACGCAGTATTTT.

The V call is TRBV5-1, the J call TRBJ2-7, with TRBD2 matching over 13 bases. J gave up 5 bases and V 6 bases, and 5 bases lay outside the gene matches. CDR1 SGHRS and CDR2 YFSETQ come from the germline V gene. The CDR3 has 14 residues. DNA of the CDR3: TGCGCCAGCACCAGAGGACTAGCGGGAGACGAGCAGTACTTC. The encoded protein is CASTRGLAGDEQYF.

The CDR3 nucleotides are TGTGCCAGCAGCTCAAGAGAGACCCAGTACTTC. It encodes CASSSRETQYF. The chain joins TRBV11-2 to TRBJ2-5, with D hard to call. CDR1 is SGHAT and CDR2 is FQNNGV in the germline V gene. The CDR3 consists of 11 residues. Deletions cut 4 bases from V and 4 bases from J, with 4 bases between. Variable domain in full (rest from reference TRBV11-2 and TRBJ2-5): EAGVAQSPRYKIIEKRQSVAFWCNPISGHATLYWYQQILGQGPKLLIQFQNNGVVDDSQLPKDRFSAERLKGVDSTLKIQPAKLEDSAVYLCASSSRETQYFGPGTRLLVL.

A single count supports this clone. CDR3 coding DNA: TGTGCCAGCAACCCCCTTTGGGAAACGGTCGGCACTGAAGCTTTCTTT. Translating gives CASNPLWETVGTEAFF. J is TRBJ1-1 and V is TRBV27; D gene ambiguous. The germline V gene has CDR1 MNHEY and CDR2 SMNVEV (reference sequence). The CDR3 spans 16 residues. V was cut by 7 bases and J by 4 bases, with 22 bases left in between.

The chain uses TRBV6-5 and TRBJ1-1; the D is unclear. Germline V CDR1 and CDR2: MNHEY, SVGAGI. The V and J ends lost 2 bases and 5 bases respectively, with 12 bases between them. This CDR3 is 14 amino acids long. In nucleotides, the CDR3 is TGTGCCAGCAGTTACGGGCCGGGGAAAACTGAAGCTTTCTTT. This translates into CASSYGPGKTEAFF.

V usage is TRBV28 and J usage is TRBJ2-3; TRBD2 matches 16 bases. This CDR3 has 17 amino acids. V lost 6 bases, J lost 7 bases, and 10 bases stayed unmatched. Germline CDR1 is MDHEN and CDR2 is SYDVKM. Here the CDR3 DNA reads TGTGCCAGCAGACTCGGGACTAGCGGGAGGGGTGTCAATACGCAGTATTTT. Translated, it gives CASRLGTSGRGVNTQYF. Based on the CDR3 plus reference TRBV28 and TRBJ2-3, the full variable domain is DVKVTQSSRYLVKRTGEKVFLECVQDMDHENMFWYRQDPGLGLRLIYFSYDVKMKEKGDIPEGYSVSREKKERFSLILESASTNQTSMYLCASRLGTSGRGVNTQYFGPGTRLTVL.

The chain recombines TRBV9 with TRBJ2-4; TRBD2 might be the D (5 bases). The germline V and J ends were trimmed by 4 bases and 7 bases, with 15 bases remaining between them. CDR3 length equals 14 residues. Germline values: CDR1 SGDLS, CDR2 YYNGEE. This chain's CDR3 is CASSSGGRSNIQYF. In DNA form, the CDR3 reads TGTGCCAGCAGCTCCGGAGGAAGATCGAACATTCAGTACTTC.

The chain combines TRBV4-2 with TRBJ1-3; D remains unclear. Trimming pared 0 bases from V and 0 bases from J, leaving 9 bases between. Germline CDR1 LGHNA, CDR2 YNFKEQ. The CDR3 has 16 residues. The CDR3 loop reads CASSQELSFSGNTIYF. DNA of the CDR3: TGTGCCAGCAGCCAAGAGTTATCCTTCTCTGGAAACACCATATATTTT.

This rearrangement joins TRBV7-2 to TRBJ1-5; D might be TRBD1 (5 bases). Looked up from germline, CDR1 is SGHTA and CDR2 is FQGNSA. Trimming shortened V by 2 bases and J by 5 bases, and 10 bases separated the two germline ends. This CDR3 is 14 amino acids long. For the CDR3, the DNA is TGTGCCAGCAGCTTATTTCTCAGGGATCAGCCCCAGCATTTT. Its translation: CASSLFLRDQPQHF. Combining the CDR3 with reference TRBV7-2 and TRBJ1-5 gives the whole variable domain GAGVSQSPSNKVTEKGKDVELRCDPISGHTALYWYRQSLGQGLEFLIYFQGNSAPDKSGLPSDRFSAERTGGSVSTLTIQRTQQEDSAVYLCASSLFLRDQPQHFGDGTRLSIL.